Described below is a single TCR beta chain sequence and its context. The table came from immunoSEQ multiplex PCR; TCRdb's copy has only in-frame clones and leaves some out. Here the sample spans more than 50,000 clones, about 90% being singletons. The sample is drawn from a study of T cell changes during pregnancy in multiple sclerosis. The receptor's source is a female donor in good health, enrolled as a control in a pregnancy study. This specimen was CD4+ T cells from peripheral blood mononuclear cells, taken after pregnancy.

CDR3 nucleotides: TGTGCCAGCAGTTCGTCGACAGGGGCTAGAACAGATACGCAGTATTTT. As protein: CASSSSTGARTDTQYF. The V call is TRBV11-3, the J call TRBJ2-3; 8 bases align to TRBD1. The CDR3 covers 16 residues. Germline lookup yields CDR1 SGHNT and CDR2 YENEEA. After removal of 6 bases from V and 3 bases from J, the junction contained 11 bases not matched to a gene.